A single sample gave rise to the 32 T cell receptor beta chains below, sequenced in a study of blood T cells in healthy people across ages. The second PCR ran roughly 6 to 11 cycles with a sample-barcoded 5' primer and J-beta primers. TCRdb reanalysed the 5' RACE reads using MiXCR and keeps one entry per CDR3 protein. The table shows roughly 830,000 distinct CDR3 sequences, with 62% occurring only once. The sequenced sample was blood. These receptors all come from a young man in good health.

The CDR3 loop is CASSSQGGQGSLLAKNIQYF. CDR3 bases: TGTGCCAGCAGCTCCCAAGGGGGACAGGGATCCCTCCTAGCCAAAAACATTCAGTACTTC. The rearrangement uses TRBV7-2 and TRBJ2-4, with 9 bases lining up with TRBD1. CDR1 and CDR2 (germline): SGHTA, FQGNSA. The V and J ends lost 4 bases and 0 bases, in that order; junction bases with no gene match: 16. The CDR3 spans 20 residues.

The V call is TRBV4-3, the J call TRBJ2-4, with 11 nucleotides matching TRBD2. V shed 4 bases and J 6 bases; nucleotides not matched to a gene: 8. Germline CDR1 is LGHNA and CDR2 is YSLEER. The CDR3 totals 16 residues. CDR3 protein: CASSLVAGGPRNIQYF. The CDR3, as DNA: TGCGCCAGCAGCCTCGTAGCGGGGGGGCCAAGAAACATTCAGTACTTC.

This chain joins TRBV7-9 and TRBJ1-4; possible D gene TRBD1, 5 bases. The CDR3 has 13 residues. With 5 bases removed from V and 7 bases from J, the gap between germline ends came to 11 bases. CDR1 SEHNR and CDR2 FQNEAQ come from the germline V gene (reference sequence). CDR3 residues: CASSPGDVEKLFF. The CDR3 nucleotides are TGTGCCAGCAGCCCCGGGGACGTTGAAAAACTGTTTTTT.

The J gene is TRBJ1-5, the V gene TRBV20-1; TRBD1 matches at 11 bases. The germline CDR1 and CDR2 sequences are DFQATT and SNEGSKA (reference sequence). Trimming removed 5 bases from V and 2 bases from J; junction bases left unmatched: 5. CDR3 size: 15 residues. CDR3 DNA: TGCAGTGCTCGGACAGGGGGCAGGGGCAATCAGCCCCAGCATTTT. Amino acids: CSARTGGRGNQPQHF.

As regards this clonotype: The junction does not match germline at one end; this may be a read error. The rearrangement joins TRBV14 to TRBJ1-2; the match to TRBD1 covers 7 bases. The length of the CDR3 is 15 residues. Germline V gene sequence: CDR1 SGHDN, CDR2 FVKESK. The CDR3 DNA reads as TGTGCCGGCAGCCAAGAAAAAGGGGGCCACTATGGCTACACCTTC. As protein: CAGSQEKGGHYGYTF.

This sequence joins TRBV4-2 and TRBJ2-4; 7 bases map to TRBD2. TRBJ2-5 matches the DNA end more closely, so the J call is doubtful. The CDR3 is 14 amino acids. Germline CDR1 reads LGHNA; CDR2 reads YNFKEQ. The CDR3: CASSQKSGDETQYF. The DNA for the CDR3 is TGTGCCAGCAGCCAAAAAAGCGGGGACGAGACCCAGTACTTC.

On this clonotype: One end of the junction does not line up with germline, which may come from a read error. The chain couples TRBV25-1 to TRBJ2-3; D unclear. Looked up from germline, CDR1 is MGHDK and CDR2 is SYGVNS. This CDR3 spans 15 amino acids. The CDR3 region has the DNA TGTGCCAGCAGTGTCATCGGCCCAGGCACAGACACGCAGTATTTT. It specifies CASSVIGPGTDTQYF. The full variable domain, rest sourced from reference TRBV25-1 and TRBJ2-3, is EADIYQTPRYLVIGTGKKITLECSQTMGHDKMYWYQQDPGMELHLIHYSYGVNSTEKGDLSSESTVSRIRTEHFPLTLESARPSHTSQYLCASSVIGPGTDTQYFGPGTRLTVL.

This CDR3 reads CASSYSAGGPVETQYF. CDR3 DNA sequence: TGTGCCAGCAGTTACAGTGCGGGGGGGCCGGTGGAGACCCAGTACTTC. This chain connects TRBV6-2 or TRBV6-3 to TRBJ2-7; the match to TRBD2 covers 9 bases. The DNA end is a closer match to TRBJ2-5, so the J assignment may be wrong. Germline assignment: CDR1 MNHEY and CDR2 SVGEGT. The CDR3 is made up of 16 amino acids.

J is TRBJ2-7 and V is TRBV10-3; D might be TRBD1 (6 bases). Trimming cost V 3 bases and J 2 bases, with 11 bases left between them. The CDR3 is 14 amino acids. The germline gives CDR1 ENHRY, CDR2 SYGVKD. The CDR3 DNA reads as TGTGCCATCAGTGACTCGGACAGAACCTACGAGCAGTACTTC. It specifies CAISDSDRTYEQYF.

The V and J genes are TRBV2 and TRBJ2-1, with 7 bases fitting TRBD2. Germline assignment: CDR1 SNHLY and CDR2 FYNNEI. There are 15 residues in the CDR3. V lost 7 bases to trimming and J lost 4 bases; unmatched junction nucleotides: 10. CDR3 nucleotides: TGTGCCAGCATAGGGTTGGCTAGCGGTTACAATGAGCAGTTCTTC. Its translation is CASIGLASGYNEQFF.

The chain uses TRBV7-6 and TRBJ2-7; D unresolved. V lost 1 base to trimming and J lost 10 bases, with 20 bases between them. This CDR3 comprises 15 residues. The germline gives CDR1 SGHVS, CDR2 FNYEAQ. CDR3 sequence: CASSLGGQRAGIQYF. Written as DNA, the CDR3 is TGTGCCAGCAGCTTAGGTGGTCAAAGGGCCGGTATTCAGTACTTC.

The chain uses TRBV12-3 or TRBV12-4 and TRBJ1-4; tentatively, D is TRBD1 (5 bases). The V end lost 6 bases, the J end lost 4 bases, and 24 bases lay between the germline ends. This CDR3 has 18 residues. In DNA form, the CDR3 reads TGTGCCAGCAGCTTAATTCCGGGTCGGGGACTGATTAATGAAAAACTGTTTTTT. Its translation: CASSLIPGRGLINEKLFF.

The rearrangement uses TRBV24-1 and TRBJ2-1; the D gene is possibly TRBD2 (6 bases). The V gene's germline CDR1 is KGHDR and CDR2 SFDVKD. This CDR3 spans 15 amino acids. V dropped 9 bases and J dropped 6 bases, with 20 bases sitting between them. The CDR3 is CATGGSENGANEQFF. CDR3 nucleotides: TGTGCCACCGGGGGGTCCGAGAACGGAGCCAATGAGCAGTTCTTC.

The rearrangement uses TRBV3-1 and TRBJ2-7; TRBD2 might be the D (5 bases). The V and J ends lost 2 bases and 5 bases respectively, with 10 bases between them. Germline-derived CDR1 and CDR2 are LGHDT and YNNKEL (reference sequence). The CDR3 runs 13 residues. The CDR3: CASSQSEGNEQYF. The CDR3 bases are TGTGCCAGCAGCCAAAGCGAGGGAAACGAGCAGTACTTC.

This chain connects TRBV20-1 to TRBJ2-7, with 12 bases that match TRBD1. This CDR3 has 15 residues. The V and J ends lost 3 bases and 5 bases, in that order; junction bases with no gene match: 8. CDR1 is DFQATT, CDR2 SNEGSKA, per germline (reference sequence). CDR3 amino acids: CSARSGQGAGDEQYF. DNA for the CDR3: TGCAGTGCTAGGTCGGGACAGGGGGCAGGAGACGAGCAGTACTTC.

This clonotype was counted only a few times. This sequence joins TRBV5-1 and TRBJ2-7, with a possible D match to TRBD2 (5 bases). The CDR3 consists of 13 residues. Looked up from germline, CDR1 is SGHRS and CDR2 is YFSETQ. Trimming pared 2 bases from V and 3 bases from J, leaving 9 bases between. DNA for the CDR3: TGCGCCAGCAGCTTTCAGAGGGACTACGAGCAGTACTTC. Translation gives CASSFQRDYEQYF.

This sequence joins TRBV12-3 or TRBV12-4 and TRBJ2-5, with a weak D call TRBD2 (5 bases). V was shortened by 3 bases and J by 7 bases, with 12 bases between the two germline ends. CDR3 size: 13 residues. CDR3 nucleotides: TGTGCCAGCAGTTTCGCGGGTTATCGGACCCAGTACTTC. Translating gives CASSFAGYRTQYF.

This rearrangement joins TRBV4-3 to TRBJ2-3, with D perhaps TRBD2 (5 bases). Germline loops: CDR1 LGHNA, CDR2 YSLEER. Trimming stripped 2 bases from V and 4 bases from J, with 16 bases between. The CDR3 totals 16 residues. CDR3 nucleotides: TGCGCCAGCAGCCAAAGAATCCGGGAAATCTCAGATACGCAGTATTTT. This sequence encodes CASSQRIREISDTQYF.

V is TRBV27 and J is TRBJ1-2, with D tentatively TRBD1 (6 bases). The CDR3 has 17 residues. Germline-derived CDR1 and CDR2 are MNHEY and SMNVEV (reference sequence). V was pared by 3 bases and J by 3 bases, with 20 bases between. This chain's CDR3 is CASSFLGQHKDDYGYTF. The CDR3 bases are TGTGCCAGCAGTTTTTTGGGACAACATAAGGATGACTATGGCTACACCTTC.

The rearrangement links TRBV2 to TRBJ2-1; 11 bases fit TRBD2. V trimming: 6 bases; J trimming: 8 bases; junction bases outside the gene matches: 12. There are 16 residues in the CDR3. The V gene's germline CDR1 is SNHLY and CDR2 FYNNEI. CDR3 DNA: TGTGCCAGCAGAGGCCTGACTAGCGGGGCCTTCTATGAGCAGTTCTTC. Residues: CASRGLTSGAFYEQFF.

This sequence joins TRBV7-9 and TRBJ2-5; 8 positions agree with TRBD2. The germline CDR1 and CDR2 sequences are SEHNR and FQNEAQ (reference sequence). V lost 1 base and J lost 9; bases outside the gene matches: 10. CDR3 size: 15 residues. CDR3 in DNA: TGTGCCAGCAGCTTAGGCCTAGCGGGCGACCAAGCCCAGTACTTC. Its translation: CASSLGLAGDQAQYF.

This clonotype was counted between two and nine times. V usage is TRBV7-2 and J usage is TRBJ2-1; D call uncertain. V shed 3 bases and J shed 10 bases, with 10 bases lying between them. Germline assignment: CDR1 SGHTA and CDR2 FQGNSA. This CDR3 region has 12 residues. This CDR3 is CASSFRYREQFF. The CDR3 DNA reads as TGTGCCAGCAGCTTTCGATACCGCGAGCAGTTCTTC.

V is TRBV20-1 and J is TRBJ2-1; 9 bases line up with TRBD1. V shed 5 bases, J shed 8 bases, and the junction held 7 bases outside the gene matches. The germline CDR1 and CDR2 sequences are DFQATT and SNEGSKA (reference sequence). This CDR3 region has 13 residues. CDR3 sequence reads: CSAYRDRDDEQFF. The CDR3 region has the DNA TGCAGTGCTTACCGGGACAGGGACGATGAGCAGTTCTTC.

As to this clonotype: A clone one base away is much larger, so this may be a read error. The rearrangement links TRBV10-3 to TRBJ2-5; no definite D call. Germline V gene sequence: CDR1 ENHRY, CDR2 SYGVKD. The CDR3 contains 16 residues. The CDR3 sequence is CAIGESNSPFQETQYF. The CDR3 DNA reads TGTGCCATCGGTGAGTCCAACTCACCTTTCCAAGAGACCCAGTACTTC.

This clonotype was recorded once. The rearrangement links TRBV7-2 to TRBJ2-5, with TRBD2 identical over 8 bases. With 5 bases clipped from V and 5 bases from J, the junction kept 10 bases outside the gene matches. The CDR3 is 15 residues long. Germline loops: CDR1 SGHTA, CDR2 FQGNSA. CDR3 residues: CASSPREAIWETQYF. The CDR3 DNA reads as TGTGCCAGCAGCCCGCGGGAGGCAATATGGGAGACCCAGTACTTC.

This chain joins TRBV7-9 and TRBJ1-6, with unresolved D. In germline, CDR1 is SEHNR, CDR2 FQNEAQ (reference sequence). The V gene lost 4 bases and the J gene lost 6 bases, with 10 bases spanning the gap. The CDR3 extends over 14 amino acids. The CDR3 region has the DNA TGTGCCAGCAGCTACCTCGGAGTTAATTCACCCCTCCACTTT. This encodes CASSYLGVNSPLHF.

This chain connects TRBV4-3 to TRBJ2-1, with TRBD1 identical over 7 bases. With 7 bases clipped from V and 5 bases from J, the junction kept 8 bases outside the gene matches. Germline values: CDR1 LGHNA, CDR2 YSLEER. CDR3 length equals 14 residues. Written as DNA, the CDR3 is TGCGCCAGCATCCTCAGGGACAGAAACAATGAGCAGTTCTTC. This sequence encodes CASILRDRNNEQFF.

The V and J genes are TRBV20-1 and TRBJ2-7, with D maybe TRBD2 (6 bases). The J call may be faulty, since TRBJ2-5 better matches the DNA end. This CDR3 is built from 15 residues. CDR1 is DFQATT and CDR2 is SNEGSKA in the germline V gene (reference sequence). CDR3 coding DNA: TGCAGTGCTAGGAACCCCGGGAGAAAGGGAGAGACCCAGTACTTC. Protein sequence: CSARNPGRKGETQYF.

V and J are TRBV6-5 and TRBJ2-6; the D gene is possibly TRBD2 (5 bases). The CDR3 is made up of 15 amino acids. Trimming stripped 2 bases from V and 2 bases from J, with 7 bases between. The germline V gene has CDR1 MNHEY and CDR2 SVGAGI. The CDR3 DNA reads TGTGCCAGCAGTTACAGGAGGACTGGGGCCAACGTCCTGACTTTC. Its translation: CASSYRRTGANVLTF.

The chain employs TRBV7-2 and TRBJ2-1; tentatively, D is TRBD2 (6 bases). The CDR3 is 15 residues long. CDR1 and CDR2 (germline): SGHTA, FQGNSA. V lost 5 bases and J lost 10, with 21 bases in between. In DNA, the CDR3 is TGTGCCAGCAGCCGACTAGTATCACCCTCCATCGAGCAGTTCTTC. Translated, it gives CASSRLVSPSIEQFF.

The gene calls are TRBV6-1 and TRBJ2-4, with 13 bases that match TRBD2. The end of the DNA aligns better with TRBJ2-5, so the J call may be wrong. The length of the CDR3 is 17 residues. Germline V gene sequence: CDR1 MNHNS, CDR2 SASEGT. CDR3 sequence reads: CASKGTSGARSQETQYF. In DNA, the CDR3 is TGTGCCAGCAAGGGGACTAGCGGGGCCAGGAGCCAAGAGACCCAGTACTTC.

The chain joins TRBV30 to TRBJ2-3; TRBD1 agrees at 7 bases. The germline V gene encodes CDR1 GTSNPN and CDR2 SVGIG (reference sequence). The CDR3 is made up of 13 amino acids. The J segment lost 4 bases and the V segment lost 3 bases, leaving 4 bases of the junction unmatched. CDR3 loop: CAWSATGADTQYF. In nucleotides, the CDR3 is TGTGCCTGGAGCGCTACAGGGGCAGATACGCAGTATTTT.